This TCR beta chain was captured in a study of Ad26.COV2.S vaccination and SARS-CoV-2 variants. Study information: The authors gave Ad26.COV2.S intramuscularly, either once or twice 56 days apart.

Regarding treatment: some 20 received Ad26.COV2.S at low or high dose, single or two shots; 5 received placebo; per-sample allocation not given. Sampling took place 63 days after the first vaccine or placebo injection. Study results and caveats: There was reportedly substantial breadth in spike-specific CD8+ and CD4+ T cell responses after vaccination. Higher spike-specific TCR breadth was found in vaccine recipients than in placebo recipients. Non-spike TCR breadth did not differ much between vaccine and placebo recipients.

Sequencing was performed with immunoSEQ multiplex PCR; in TCRdb, only in-frame clones are kept and a portion is missing. The sample has more than 300,000 clones, more than 70% seen once. A note on this clone: Antigen: not known.

V shed 5 bases and J 6 bases; nucleotides not matched to a gene: 7. The V gene's germline CDR1 is SGHTA and CDR2 FQGNSA. The CDR3 runs 14 residues. The sequences come from peripheral blood, collected in a trial of Ad26.COV2.S vaccine versus placebo. J is TRBJ1-5 and V is TRBV7-2; 7 nucleotides agree with TRBD1. The receptor was isolated from a person aged 18-65 years who received the Ad26.COV2.S COVID-19 vaccine or a placebo. The CDR3: CASSHDRDSQPQHF. As DNA, the CDR3 is TGTGCCAGCAGCCACGACAGGGACAGTCAGCCCCAGCATTTT.